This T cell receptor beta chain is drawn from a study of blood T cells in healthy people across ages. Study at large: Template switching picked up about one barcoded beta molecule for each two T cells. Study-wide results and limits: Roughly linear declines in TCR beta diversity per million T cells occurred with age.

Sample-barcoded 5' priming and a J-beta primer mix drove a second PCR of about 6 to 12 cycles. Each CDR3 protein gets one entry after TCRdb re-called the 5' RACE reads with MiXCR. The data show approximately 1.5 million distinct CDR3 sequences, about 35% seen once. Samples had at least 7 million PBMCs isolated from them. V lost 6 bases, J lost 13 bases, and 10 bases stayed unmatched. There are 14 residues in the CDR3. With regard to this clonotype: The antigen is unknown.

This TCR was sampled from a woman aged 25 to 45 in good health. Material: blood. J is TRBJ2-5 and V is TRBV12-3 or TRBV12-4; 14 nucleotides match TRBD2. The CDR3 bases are TGTGCCAGCAGAACCGGGACTAGCGGGGGCCCAGTGTACTTC. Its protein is CASRTGTSGGPVYF.